The rows below give T cell receptor beta chains drawn from one sample of a study of cytomegalovirus exposure and HLA in healthy donors. The repertoire was sequenced with immunoSEQ multiplex PCR; TCRdb's copy has only in-frame clones and lacks some. Here the sample spans 110,000 to 150,000 clones, around 77% being singletons. Sequencing was carried out using PBMCs. The receptor set was obtained from a woman aged 50 to 65 in good health and CMV-seronegative. Both conserved end residues are part of each CDR3. Fields, in order: CDR3 length, V gene, D gene, clone size, J gene, CDR3 DNA, CDR3 protein. D genes are given only for firm matches. A clone size is listed for some rows: how often the clone was seen (once, few, many), or a class if it is expanded.

cdr3_length: 14; v_call: TRBV14; d_call: -; clone_size: -; j_call: TRBJ2-7; cdr3_nt: TGTGCCAGCAGCCTTGCGGGCGCCCCCCTTGAGCAGTACTTC; cdr3_aa: CASSLAGAPLEQYF
cdr3_length: 14; v_call: TRBV15; d_call: -; clone_size: -; j_call: TRBJ1-1; cdr3_nt: TGTGCCACCAGCAGAGATCTGGGCTACACTGAAGCTTTCTTT; cdr3_aa: CATSRDLGYTEAFF
cdr3_length: 15; v_call: TRBV5-6; d_call: TRBD2; clone_size: -; j_call: TRBJ2-1; cdr3_nt: TGTGCCAGCAGCTTGTTACTAGCGGGGGGGAGTGAGCAGTTCTTC; cdr3_aa: CASSLLLAGGSEQFF
cdr3_length: 16; v_call: TRBV19; d_call: TRBD1; clone_size: -; j_call: TRBJ1-1; cdr3_nt: TGTGCCAGTAGTCTTCGGACAGGGGGAGCGTTCACTGAAGCTTTCTTT; cdr3_aa: CASSLRTGGAFTEAFF
cdr3_length: 16; v_call: TRBV5-8; d_call: TRBD1; clone_size: few; j_call: TRBJ2-1; cdr3_nt: TGTGCCAGCAGCCGCCCATTATTGACAGGGAAAAATGAGCAGTTCTTC; cdr3_aa: CASSRPLLTGKNEQFF
cdr3_length: 14; v_call: TRBV11-2; d_call: TRBD2; clone_size: -; j_call: TRBJ2-1; cdr3_nt: TGTGCCAGCAGCATGGGGGGGACGAATAATGAGCAGTTCTTC; cdr3_aa: CASSMGGTNNEQFF
cdr3_length: 13; v_call: TRBV6-6; d_call: TRBD1; clone_size: -; j_call: TRBJ2-7; cdr3_nt: TGTGCCAGCAGCCGGGACAGGGGAAACGAGCAGTACTTC; cdr3_aa: CASSRDRGNEQYF
cdr3_length: 14; v_call: TRBV5-4; d_call: TRBD1; clone_size: few; j_call: TRBJ2-5; cdr3_nt: TGTGCCAGCAGCCCGGGACAGGGCCGAGAGACCCAGTACTTC; cdr3_aa: CASSPGQGRETQYF
cdr3_length: 13; v_call: TRBV7-2; d_call: -; clone_size: -; j_call: TRBJ1-1; cdr3_nt: TGTGCCAGCAGCTTAGCCGGGAACACTGAAGCTTTCTTT; cdr3_aa: CASSLAGNTEAFF
cdr3_length: 13; v_call: TRBV5-4; d_call: -; clone_size: -; j_call: TRBJ1-2; cdr3_nt: TGTGCCAGCAGTTTGAACAGTGCCTATGGCTACACCTTC; cdr3_aa: CASSLNSAYGYTF
cdr3_length: 16; v_call: TRBV5-1; d_call: TRBD1; clone_size: -; j_call: TRBJ1-4; cdr3_nt: TGCGCCAGCAGCTTGGCCACAGGGGCTGCTCATGAAAAACTGTTTTTT; cdr3_aa: CASSLATGAAHEKLFF
cdr3_length: 14; v_call: TRBV27; d_call: -; clone_size: -; j_call: TRBJ2-1; cdr3_nt: TGTGCCACCCACGAAACACAGGGTCACAATGAGCAGTTCTTC; cdr3_aa: CATHETQGHNEQFF
cdr3_length: 13; v_call: TRBV6-5; d_call: -; clone_size: -; j_call: TRBJ1-1; cdr3_nt: TGTGCCAGCAGTTACTCGAGGGATACTGAAGCTTTCTTT; cdr3_aa: CASSYSRDTEAFF
cdr3_length: 16; v_call: TRBV19; d_call: TRBD1; clone_size: -; j_call: TRBJ1-5; cdr3_nt: TGTGCCAGTAGTCCCCGACCAACAGGGGGCGGTCAGCCCCAGCATTTT; cdr3_aa: CASSPRPTGGGQPQHF
cdr3_length: 17; v_call: TRBV5-1; d_call: -; clone_size: -; j_call: TRBJ2-3; cdr3_nt: TGCGCCAGCAGCTTGGAAAGGACACCCTATAGCACAGATACGCAGTATTTT; cdr3_aa: CASSLERTPYSTDTQYF
cdr3_length: 16; v_call: TRBV2; d_call: TRBD2; clone_size: -; j_call: TRBJ2-3; cdr3_nt: TGTGCCAGCAGTGAACCTGGCGGGAGAAACCCAGATACGCAGTATTTT; cdr3_aa: CASSEPGGRNPDTQYF
cdr3_length: 15; v_call: TRBV7-3; d_call: TRBD2; clone_size: once; j_call: TRBJ2-2; cdr3_nt: TGTGCCAGCAGCTTATCGGGACTACTCAAGGGGGAGCTGTTTTTT; cdr3_aa: CASSLSGLLKGELFF